This is a list of T cell receptor beta chains from one sample in a study of cytomegalovirus exposure and HLA in healthy donors. The data were produced by immunoSEQ multiplex PCR, yet TCRdb's version contains in-frame clones alone and is incomplete. The table shows about 110,000 clones, with approximately 81% occurring only once. The sample consisted of PBMCs. These receptors originate from a woman aged 25 to 45 in good health and CMV-seronegative. Both conserved end residues are part of each CDR3. Each record gives: J gene, D gene, V gene, CDR3 protein. A D gene is named only where the DNA matches it firmly.

TRBJ2-7	TRBD2	TRBV27	CASSLGTSGRSEQYF
TRBJ2-5	TRBD1	TRBV19	CASSIDGTGRETQYF
TRBJ1-2	TRBD1	TRBV7-6	CASSATGTGGGYTF
TRBJ2-7	TRBD2	TRBV28	CASSLSTTSGGTYEQYF
TRBJ1-2	NA	TRBV28	CASSLPNTPYGYTF
TRBJ1-4	NA	TRBV19	CASIQIGEPEKLFF
TRBJ2-2	NA	TRBV4-1	CASRPRPGEGGAGELFF
TRBJ2-7	NA	TRBV7-2	CASSTSPSSYEQYF
TRBJ1-1	NA	TRBV28	CAIMGGWNTEAFF
TRBJ2-1	NA	TRBV2	CASSEDRDPYNEQFF
TRBJ2-2	TRBD2	TRBV11-2	CASSSRLADTGELFF
TRBJ2-7	NA	TRBV28	CASRRDPYEQYF